The 3 T cell receptor beta chains below all came from one sample that was sequenced in a study of response to subunit inactivated influenza vaccine. MiXCR, run by TCRdb on the RT-PCR reads, gives a single entry per CDR3 protein. The repertoire holds around 540,000 distinct CDR3 sequences, with 10% to 15% as singletons. The specimen was PBMCs from blood, collected on the day of vaccination. These receptors originate from a man aged 50-60 years who received an inactivated influenza vaccine.

The chain is built from TRBV28 and TRBJ2-2; D is possibly TRBD1 (5 bases). The CDR3 is 13 amino acids. Germline assignment: CDR1 MDHEN and CDR2 SYDVKM. V lost 4 bases, J lost 7 bases, and 10 bases lay in between. For the CDR3, the DNA is TGTGCCAGCAGTTACAGGACCGACGGGGAGCTGTTTTTT. It specifies CASSYRTDGELFF.

The table lists this clonotype with a few counts. A read error may account for a junction end that differs from germline. V is TRBV25-1 and J is TRBJ2-7, with 8 bases fitting TRBD1. In germline, CDR1 is MGHDK, CDR2 SYGVNS. The CDR3 sequence is 13 residues long. The CDR3 protein is CATSFSGGGEQYF. The CDR3 coding sequence is TGTGCCACCAGTTTTTCAGGGGGCGGTGAGCAGTACTTC.

This clonotype was found a few times. This chain links TRBV20-1 with TRBJ1-1; 7 bases match TRBD1. The germline V gene has CDR1 DFQATT and CDR2 SNEGSKA (reference sequence). Trimming took 6 bases from V and 3 from J; bases not matched to a gene: 7. The CDR3 extends over 13 amino acids. This CDR3 is CSALGGGHTEAFF. DNA for the CDR3: TGCAGTGCGCTGGGAGGGGGCCACACTGAAGCTTTCTTT.